The T cell receptor (beta chain) under discussion was sequenced for a study of blood T cells in healthy people across ages. The CDR3 runs to 15 residues. The germline CDR1 and CDR2 sequences are SGDLS and YYNGEE. V lost 1 base and J 7 bases, leaving 15 bases between the germline ends. Study-level results: Age advanced and TCR beta diversity per million T cells fell, roughly linearly.

Combining a sample-barcoded 5' primer with a J-beta primer mix, a second PCR ran for roughly 7 to 12 cycles. With 12 random nucleotides, a template-switch adaptor tagged each individual cDNA molecule. All samples yielded 3 million or more CDR3-containing paired-end reads. TCRdb redid the calling of the 5' RACE reads with MiXCR, one entry per CDR3 protein. Among 1.8 million or so distinct CDR3 sequences listed, approximately 39% were seen once. Worth noting for this clonotype: What it binds is not known.

The sample was blood. The clonotype originates from a human donor in good health. The chain employs TRBV9 and TRBJ2-1; D is possibly TRBD2 (7 bases). The CDR3 reads CASSVWGGGYNEQFF. The CDR3 region has the DNA TGTGCCAGCAGCGTATGGGGGGGCGGGTATAATGAGCAGTTCTTC.